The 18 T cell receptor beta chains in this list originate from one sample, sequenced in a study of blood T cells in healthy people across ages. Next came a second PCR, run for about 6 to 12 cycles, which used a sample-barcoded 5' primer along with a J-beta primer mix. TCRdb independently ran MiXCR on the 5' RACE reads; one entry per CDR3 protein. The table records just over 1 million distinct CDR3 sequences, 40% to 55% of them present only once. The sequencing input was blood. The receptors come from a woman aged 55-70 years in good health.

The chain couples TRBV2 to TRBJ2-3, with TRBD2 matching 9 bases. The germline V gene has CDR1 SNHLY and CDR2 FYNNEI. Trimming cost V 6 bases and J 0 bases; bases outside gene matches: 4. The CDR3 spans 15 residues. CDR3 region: CASRMSGRSTDTQYF. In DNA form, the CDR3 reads TGTGCCAGCAGGATGAGCGGGAGGAGCACAGATACGCAGTATTTT.

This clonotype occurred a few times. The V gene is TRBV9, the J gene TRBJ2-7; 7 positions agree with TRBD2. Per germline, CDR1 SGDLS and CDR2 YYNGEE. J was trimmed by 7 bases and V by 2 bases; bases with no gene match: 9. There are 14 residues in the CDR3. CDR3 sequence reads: CASSVGSGGQEQYF. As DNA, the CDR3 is TGTGCCAGCAGCGTGGGGTCGGGAGGCCAAGAGCAGTACTTC.

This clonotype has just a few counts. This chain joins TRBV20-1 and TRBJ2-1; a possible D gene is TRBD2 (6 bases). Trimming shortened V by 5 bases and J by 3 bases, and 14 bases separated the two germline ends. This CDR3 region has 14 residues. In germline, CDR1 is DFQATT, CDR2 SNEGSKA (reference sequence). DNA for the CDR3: TGCAGTGCTCGGTCCGGGGGTTTCTACAATGAGCAGTTCTTC. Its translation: CSARSGGFYNEQFF.

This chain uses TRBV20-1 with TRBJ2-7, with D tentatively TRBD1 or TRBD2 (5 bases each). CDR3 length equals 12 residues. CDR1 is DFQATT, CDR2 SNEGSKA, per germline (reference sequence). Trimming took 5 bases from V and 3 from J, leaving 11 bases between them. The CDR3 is CSAGPGRYEQYF. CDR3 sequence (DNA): TGCAGTGCTGGACCGGGACGCTACGAGCAGTACTTC.

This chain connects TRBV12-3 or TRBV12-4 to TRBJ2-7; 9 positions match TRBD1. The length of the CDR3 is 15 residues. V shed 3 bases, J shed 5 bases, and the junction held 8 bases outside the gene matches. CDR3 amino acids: CASSFWMTGGNEQYF. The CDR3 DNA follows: TGTGCCAGCAGTTTCTGGATGACAGGGGGAAACGAGCAGTACTTC.

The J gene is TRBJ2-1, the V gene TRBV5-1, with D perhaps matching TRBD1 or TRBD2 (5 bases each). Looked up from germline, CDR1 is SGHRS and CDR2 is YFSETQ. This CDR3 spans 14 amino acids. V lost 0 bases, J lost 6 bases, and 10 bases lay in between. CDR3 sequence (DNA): TGCGCCAGCAGCTTGGGCCGGGGCCTCAATGAGCAGTTCTTC. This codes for CASSLGRGLNEQFF.

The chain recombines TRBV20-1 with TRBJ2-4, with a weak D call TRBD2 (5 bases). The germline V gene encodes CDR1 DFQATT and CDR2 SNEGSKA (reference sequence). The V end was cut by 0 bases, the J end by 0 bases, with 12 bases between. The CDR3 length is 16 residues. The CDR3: CSARDIQRLAKNIQYF. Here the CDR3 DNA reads TGCAGTGCTAGAGATATCCAGCGGTTAGCCAAAAACATTCAGTACTTC.

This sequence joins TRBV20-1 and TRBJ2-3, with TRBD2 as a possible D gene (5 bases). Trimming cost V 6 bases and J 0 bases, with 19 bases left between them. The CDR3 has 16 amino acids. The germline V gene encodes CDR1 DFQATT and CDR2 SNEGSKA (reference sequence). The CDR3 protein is CSAARDYGSSTDTQYF. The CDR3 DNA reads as TGCAGTGCCGCTAGAGACTACGGGTCTAGCACAGATACGCAGTATTTT.

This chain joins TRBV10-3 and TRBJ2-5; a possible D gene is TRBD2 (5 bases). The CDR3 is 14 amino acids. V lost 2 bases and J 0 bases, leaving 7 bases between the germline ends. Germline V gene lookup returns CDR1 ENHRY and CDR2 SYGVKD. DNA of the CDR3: TGTGCCATCAGTGAGGCGGGTAACCAAGAGACCCAGTACTTC. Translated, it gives CAISEAGNQETQYF.

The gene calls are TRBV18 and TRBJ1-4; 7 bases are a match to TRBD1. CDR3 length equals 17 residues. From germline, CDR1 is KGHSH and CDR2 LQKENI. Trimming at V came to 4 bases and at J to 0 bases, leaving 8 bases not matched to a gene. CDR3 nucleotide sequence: TGTGCCAGCTCACGGGACAGACAAAAGGCAACTAATGAAAAACTGTTTTTT. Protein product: CASSRDRQKATNEKLFF. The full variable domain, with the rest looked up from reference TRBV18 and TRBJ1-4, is NAGVMQNPRHLVRRRGQEARLRCSPMKGHSHVYWYRQLPEEGLKFMVYLQKENIIDESGMPKERFSAEFPKEGPSILRIQQVVRGDSAAYFCASSRDRQKATNEKLFFGSGTQLSVL.

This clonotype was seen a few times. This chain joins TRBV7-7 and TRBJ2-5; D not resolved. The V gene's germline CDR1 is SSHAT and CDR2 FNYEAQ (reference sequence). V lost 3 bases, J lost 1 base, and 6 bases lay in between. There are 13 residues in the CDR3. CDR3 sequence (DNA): TGTGCCAGCAGCTTGAAGATCCAAGAGACCCAGTACTTC. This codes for CASSLKIQETQYF.

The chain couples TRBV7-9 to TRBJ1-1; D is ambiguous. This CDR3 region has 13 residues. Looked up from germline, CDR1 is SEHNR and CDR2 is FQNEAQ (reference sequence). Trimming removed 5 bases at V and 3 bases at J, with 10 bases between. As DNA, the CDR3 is TGTGCCAGCAGCCCGCCTTTAGACACTGAAGCTTTCTTT. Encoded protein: CASSPPLDTEAFF.

CDR3 in DNA: TGTGCCTGGAGTGTATCGCTAGCGGGAGGGCCGGATACGCAGTATTTT. Translating it yields CAWSVSLAGGPDTQYF. The chain uses TRBV30 and TRBJ2-3; 12 nucleotides line up with TRBD2. V was pared by 0 bases and J by 6 bases, with 7 bases of the junction left unmatched. CDR3 size: 16 residues. Germline V CDR1 and CDR2: GTSNPN, SVGIG (reference sequence). Looking up the rest from reference TRBV30 and TRBJ2-3 gives the full variable domain: SQTIHQWPATLVQPVGSPLSLECTVEGTSNPNLYWYRQAAGRGLQLLFYSVGIGQISSEVPQNLSASRPQDRQFILSSKKLLLSDSGFYLCAWSVSLAGGPDTQYFGPGTRLTVL.

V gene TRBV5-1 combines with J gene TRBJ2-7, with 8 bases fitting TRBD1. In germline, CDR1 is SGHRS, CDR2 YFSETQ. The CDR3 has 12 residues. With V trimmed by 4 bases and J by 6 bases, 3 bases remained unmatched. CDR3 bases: TGCGCCAGCAGCGTGGACAGGGTCGAGCAGTACTTC. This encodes CASSVDRVEQYF.

The CDR3 DNA follows: TGCAGCGATCTGCAGACAGGGGGCCGAAACACCATATATTTT. Its protein product is CSDLQTGGRNTIYF. V is TRBV29-1 and J is TRBJ1-3; 10 bases map to TRBD1. This CDR3 has 14 amino acids. Germline CDR1 SQVTM, CDR2 ANQGSEA. V lost 7 bases to trimming and J lost 5 bases; unmatched junction nucleotides: 8.

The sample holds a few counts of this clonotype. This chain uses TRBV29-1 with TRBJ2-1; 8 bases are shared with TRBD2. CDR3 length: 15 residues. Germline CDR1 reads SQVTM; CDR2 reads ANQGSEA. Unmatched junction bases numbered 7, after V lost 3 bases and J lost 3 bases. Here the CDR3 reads CSVELAGTGYNEQFF. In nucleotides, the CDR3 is TGCAGCGTTGAGTTAGCGGGAACTGGCTACAATGAGCAGTTCTTC.

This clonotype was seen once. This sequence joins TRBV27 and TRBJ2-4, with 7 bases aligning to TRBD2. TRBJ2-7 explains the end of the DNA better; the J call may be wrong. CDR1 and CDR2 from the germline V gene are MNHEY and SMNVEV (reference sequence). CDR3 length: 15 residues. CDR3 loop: CASRAARLAVCEQYF. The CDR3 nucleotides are TGTGCCAGCAGGGCCGCGAGGCTAGCGGTCTGCGAGCAGTACTTC.

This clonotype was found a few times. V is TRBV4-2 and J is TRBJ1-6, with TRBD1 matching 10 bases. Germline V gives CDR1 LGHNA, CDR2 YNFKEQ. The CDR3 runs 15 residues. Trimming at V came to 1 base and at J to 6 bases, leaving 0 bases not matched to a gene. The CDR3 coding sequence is TGTGCCAGCAGCCAAGGGACAGGGGGTAATTCACCCCTCCACTTT. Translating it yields CASSQGTGGNSPLHF.